Each of the 7 T cell receptor beta chains below was sequenced from the same sample in a study of T cell responses to AZD1222 COVID-19 vaccine. The repertoire was sequenced with immunoSEQ multiplex PCR; TCRdb's copy has only in-frame clones and lacks some. The sample contains 90,000 to 100,000 clones, around 84% of which appear only once. The source material was peripheral blood, sampled 28 days after the second AZD1222 dose. Source of these receptors: an adult who received the AZD1222 COVID-19 vaccine.

The chain recombines TRBV7-3 with TRBJ2-1; the match to TRBD2 covers 9 bases. The CDR3 consists of 14 residues. Losses at the gene ends were 3 bases for V and 13 bases for J; bases not matched to a gene: 10. The germline CDR1 and CDR2 sequences are SGHTA and FQGTGA. The CDR3 loop reads CASSFGPAGGAQFF. The CDR3 DNA sequence: TGTGCCAGCAGCTTCGGTCCAGCGGGAGGCGCCCAGTTCTTC.

This clone was observed a few times. The chain joins TRBV20-1 to TRBJ1-1; D call uncertain. The V gene lost 5 bases and the J gene lost 5 bases, with 6 bases spanning the gap. CDR3 length: 10 amino acids. In germline, CDR1 is DFQATT, CDR2 SNEGSKA (reference sequence). As DNA, the CDR3 is TGCAGTGCTGAGCGTACTGAAGCTTTCTTT. This translates into CSAERTEAFF.

This clone was observed a handful of times. The chain recombines TRBV7-9 with TRBJ2-2; 11 bases match TRBD2. The germline gives CDR1 SEHNR, CDR2 FQNEAQ (reference sequence). This CDR3 has 16 residues. V shed 2 bases, J shed 4 bases, and the junction held 3 bases outside the gene matches. The DNA of the CDR3 is TGTGCCAGCAGCTTACTTCTAGCGGGGGGCACCGGGGAGCTGTTTTTT. It specifies CASSLLLAGGTGELFF. The whole variable domain, filled in from reference TRBV7-9 and TRBJ2-2, reads DTGVSQNPRHKITKRGQNVTFRCDPISEHNRLYWYRQTLGQGPEFLTYFQNEAQLEKSRLLSDRFSAERPKGSFSTLEIQRTEQGDSAMYLCASSLLLAGGTGELFFGEGSRLTVL.

The gene calls are TRBV19 and TRBJ2-7, with 7 nucleotides matching TRBD2. The germline V gene has CDR1 LNHDA and CDR2 SQIVND (reference sequence). CDR3 length: 15 residues. Trimming cost V 0 bases and J 0 bases; bases outside gene matches: 2. Written as DNA, the CDR3 is TGTGCCAGTAGTATAGAACCTAGCGGCTCCTACGAGCAGTACTTC. It yields the protein CASSIEPSGSYEQYF.

V gene TRBV4-1 combines with J gene TRBJ2-1, with D uncertain. The V gene lost 0 bases and the J gene lost 4 bases, with 13 bases spanning the gap. Germline-derived CDR1 and CDR2 are MGHRA and YSYEKL. The CDR3 length is 16 residues. The CDR3 DNA reads as TGCGCCAGCAGCCAAGATATGGCAGCCCGATACAATGAGCAGTTCTTC. Translating gives CASSQDMAARYNEQFF.

This clone was seen only a few times. J is TRBJ2-1 and V is TRBV27; D unresolved. Germline lookup yields CDR1 MNHEY and CDR2 SMNVEV (reference sequence). The CDR3 is made up of 13 amino acids. Trimming took 4 bases from V and 8 from J, leaving 12 bases between them. The CDR3 region has the DNA TGTGCCAGCAGTTCCCCTAGGGCAGATGAGCAGTTCTTC. It translates to CASSSPRADEQFF.

CDR3 amino acids: CASSVAPRETQYF. The CDR3 DNA sequence: TGTGCCAGCAGCGTAGCCCCCCGAGAGACCCAGTACTTC. The chain carries TRBV9 and TRBJ2-5; D is uncertain. V was clipped by 0 bases and J by 4 bases, with 7 bases between them. The CDR3 has 13 amino acids. CDR1 SGDLS and CDR2 YYNGEE come from the germline V gene.